This is a list of T cell receptor beta chains from one sample in a study of cytomegalovirus exposure and HLA in healthy donors. Assay used: immunoSEQ multiplex PCR; TCRdb lists only in-frame clones, some missing. The sample contains approximately 150,000 clones, roughly 10% of which appear only once. The sequenced sample was PBMCs. The receptors stem from a male donor in good health and CMV-seronegative. Each CDR3 is given with its conserved first and last residue. D genes are given only for firm matches. Only some rows state a clone size, as once, few, many or a class for expanded clones.

abundance,d_gene,v_gene,j_gene,len,CDR3aa,CDR3nt
few,TRBD1,TRBV28,TRBJ2-6,13,CALQGIGANVLTF,TGTGCCTTACAGGGGATTGGGGCCAACGTCCTGACTTTC
few,TRBD1,TRBV28,TRBJ2-3,15,CASSSDRERIDTQYF,TGTGCCAGCAGTTCGGACAGGGAGCGAATCGATACGCAGTATTTT
few,TRBD2,TRBV15,TRBJ2-4,17,CATSSSIAGVAKNIQYF,TGTGCCACCAGCTCCTCAATTGCGGGGGTGGCCAAAAACATTCAGTACTTC
few,.,TRBV4-1,TRBJ2-1,16,CASSRDGGTDYNEQFF,TGCGCCAGCAGCCGAGATGGGGGGACCGATTACAATGAGCAGTTCTTC
.,.,TRBV19,TRBJ1-2,16,CASSTTGQPTNYGYTF,TGTGCCAGTAGTACCACCGGACAGCCAACTAACTATGGCTACACCTTC
few,TRBD2,TRBV27,TRBJ2-5,15,CASSLAGAPQETQYF,TGTGCCAGCAGTTTAGCGGGAGCTCCGCAAGAGACCCAGTACTTC
.,TRBD2,TRBV6-4,TRBJ2-3,15,CASSPTSGLTDTQYF,TGTGCCAGCAGCCCGACTAGCGGCCTCACAGATACGCAGTATTTT
few,.,TRBV7-2,TRBJ2-7,13,CASSLVVDYEQYF,TGTGCCAGCAGCTTAGTAGTCGACTACGAGCAGTACTTC
.,.,TRBV7-8,TRBJ2-3,12,CASSLMSHTQYF,TGTGCCAGCAGCTTAATGAGCCATACGCAGTATTTT
few,.,TRBV4-3,TRBJ1-5,16,CASSQEYRVANQPQHF,TGCGCCAGCAGCCAAGAGTACAGGGTAGCAAATCAGCCCCAGCATTTT
few,TRBD2,TRBV27,TRBJ2-7,15,CASSVAGGGAYEQYF,TGTGCCAGCAGTGTAGCGGGAGGGGGGGCCTACGAGCAGTACTTC
few,.,TRBV27,TRBJ2-5,15,CASSLSPGAQETQYF,TGTGCCAGCAGTTTATCGCCGGGAGCCCAAGAGACCCAGTACTTC
.,TRBD1,TRBV29-1,TRBJ1-4,15,CSVSRGMATNEKLFF,TGCAGCGTCAGCAGGGGGATGGCAACTAATGAAAAACTGTTTTTT
.,.,TRBV6-6,TRBJ1-3,16,CASSYSIPSSGNTIYF,TGTGCCAGCAGTTACTCGATACCTAGCTCTGGAAACACCATATATTTT
.,.,TRBV19,TRBJ1-3,13,CASGASSGNTIYF,TGTGCCAGTGGGGCCTCCTCTGGAAACACCATATATTTT
few,.,TRBV4-3,TRBJ2-6,18,CASSQDSFVASGANVLTF,TGCGCCAGCAGCCAAGATTCATTCGTAGCCTCTGGGGCCAACGTCCTGACTTTC
few,.,TRBV27,TRBJ2-7,14,CASIRLGGSREQYF,TGTGCCAGCATCAGGCTCGGGGGTTCCCGGGAGCAGTACTTC
few,.,TRBV5-5,TRBJ2-2,17,CASSPRIGTRGTGELFF,TGTGCCAGCAGCCCACGGATTGGAACAAGGGGGACCGGGGAGCTGTTTTTT
.,TRBD2,TRBV13,TRBJ2-3,17,CASSGKGGSRRTDTQYF,TGTGCCAGCAGCGGAAAGGGCGGGAGCCGAAGAACAGATACGCAGTATTTT
few,.,TRBV18,TRBJ1-4,20,CASSHSGLYPNPTTNEKLFF,TGTGCCAGCTCCCACTCAGGGTTATATCCGAACCCAACAACTAATGAAAAACTGTTTTTT
few,.,TRBV9,TRBJ2-6,18,CASSVRQAGRSGANVLTF,TGTGCCAGCAGCGTACGACAGGCTGGGCGCTCTGGGGCCAACGTCCTGACTTTC
few,TRBD1,TRBV25-1,TRBJ1-5,15,CASSAGTGYDQPQHF,TGTGCCAGCAGTGCCGGGACAGGGTATGACCAGCCCCAGCATTTT
.,TRBD2,TRBV18,TRBJ2-7,15,CASSPTSGGRHEQYF,TGTGCCAGCTCCCCCACTAGCGGGGGGAGGCACGAGCAGTACTTC
.,.,TRBV2,TRBJ1-1,13,CASTLRVITEAFF,TGTGCCAGCACCCTCCGGGTTATCACTGAAGCTTTCTTT
.,TRBD1,TRBV28,TRBJ1-3,14,CASSSGGKGNTIYF,TGTGCCAGCAGTTCAGGGGGAAAAGGAAACACCATATATTTT
few,TRBD2,TRBV5-1,TRBJ2-5,17,CASSLGTSGSSQETQYF,TGCGCCAGCAGCTTGGGGACTAGCGGGAGTAGCCAAGAGACCCAGTACTTC
.,TRBD1,TRBV5-8,TRBJ2-7,14,CASSLGQGSYEQYF,TGTGCCAGCAGCTTGGGACAGGGCTCCTACGAGCAGTACTTC
.,TRBD1,TRBV28,TRBJ1-1,14,CASSLMTGIPEAFF,TGTGCCAGCAGTTTAATGACAGGGATCCCTGAAGCTTTCTTT
.,.,TRBV19,TRBJ1-2,14,CASSRFDRVGGYTF,TGTGCCAGTAGTCGTTTCGACCGGGTTGGTGGCTACACCTTC
.,TRBD2,TRBV10-2,TRBJ2-7,14,CASSSSGSGSEQYF,TGCGCCAGCAGTTCCAGCGGGAGCGGCAGCGAGCAGTACTTC
few,.,TRBV10-3,TRBJ1-1,14,CAISEEEADTEAFF,TGTGCCATCAGTGAGGAGGAGGCGGATACTGAAGCTTTCTTT
few,.,TRBV29-1,TRBJ2-7,13,CSVGVGSGYEQYF,TGCAGCGTTGGAGTCGGGAGTGGTTACGAGCAGTACTTC
.,.,TRBV5-4,TRBJ1-1,18,CASSLGERAPARTTEAFF,TGTGCCAGCAGCTTGGGTGAGCGGGCCCCAGCAAGGACTACTGAAGCTTTCTTT
few,TRBD1,TRBV5-1,TRBJ2-2,14,CASSRDRGAGELFF,TGCGCCAGCAGCAGGGACAGGGGCGCCGGGGAGCTGTTTTTT
.,TRBD2,TRBV7-6,TRBJ2-1,16,CASSTGASGTYNEQFF,TGTGCCAGCAGCACAGGGGCTAGCGGGACCTACAATGAGCAGTTCTTC
.,TRBD1,TRBV9,TRBJ1-2,14,CASSVGTGGYGYTF,TGTGCCAGCAGCGTAGGAACAGGGGGGTATGGCTACACCTTC
.,.,TRBV5-1,TRBJ1-6,16,CASSLEGRATNSPLHF,TGCGCCAGCAGCTTGGAGGGCAGGGCGACAAATTCACCCCTCCACTTT
.,TRBD2,TRBV7-2,TRBJ2-1,17,CASRRGGGLAERNEQFF,TGTGCCAGCAGAAGGGGTGGAGGACTAGCGGAACGCAATGAGCAGTTCTTC
few,.,TRBV5-8,TRBJ1-1,13,CASSFREGAEAFF,TGTGCCAGCAGCTTTAGGGAGGGCGCTGAAGCTTTCTTT
few,TRBD1,TRBV27,TRBJ1-1,13,CASSRQGPTEAFF,TGTGCCAGCAGTCGACAGGGGCCCACTGAAGCTTTCTTT